What follows describes a single T cell receptor beta chain. This entry belongs to a study of control samples from healthy donors and cancer patients. Germline-derived CDR1 and CDR2 are SGHDT and YYEEEE. The CDR3 loop spans 13 amino acids. Trimming pared 4 bases from V and 8 bases from J, leaving 15 bases between. Method: immunoSEQ multiplex PCR; TCRdb's copy keeps in-frame clones and lacks some. Among about 140,000 clones listed, 88% were seen once. The genes are TRBV5-6 and TRBJ1-2; unclear D gene. The sequenced material came from blood. This sequence was found in a woman aged 25 to 39 in good health. CDR3 nucleotides: TGTGCCAGCAGCCAGGCAGGAGTAGGCGGCTACACCTTC. Residues: CASSQAGVGGYTF.